In this sample, the clone carrying this T cell receptor beta chain turned up a few times. Its antigen is currently unknown. The CDR3 contains 12 residues. Germline lookup yields CDR1 ENHRY and CDR2 SYGVKD. Trimming pared 8 bases from V and 3 bases from J, leaving 10 bases between. The sample comes from a study of beta chain features in type 1 diabetes. The sequenced template was cDNA made from the entire isolated RNA. Libraries were prepared by immunoSEQ multiplex PCR; TCRdb keeps only in-frame clonotypes and omits some of them. The profile covers under 50,000 clones, with over 60% appearing a single time and less than 2.5% taken by the ten largest. Study findings and constraints: The study found that naive, central memory and Treg TCRB repertoires appeared more similar in patients than in healthy donors. Type 1 diabetes patients showed a moderate but significant shortening of TCRB CDR3s in all four CD4+ subsets.

The sequence derives from a woman younger than 30 with type 1 diabetes. The sample was Tregs from blood. The V call is TRBV10-3, the J call TRBJ2-5, with TRBD1 as a possible D gene (5 bases). The CDR3 region has the DNA TGTGCCATCGGAGCCAGGGAAGAGACCCAGTACTTC. Amino acids: CAIGAREETQYF.